This T cell receptor (beta chain) originates from a study of cytomegalovirus exposure and HLA in healthy donors. Study as a whole: Within an early data release were about 90 million unique TCRs drawn from HLA-typed donors.

In the PCR, 60 Vbeta and 13 Jbeta primers were used. Clones were sequenced by immunoSEQ multiplex PCR, and TCRdb holds only the in-frame ones, with some missing. The sample lists about 130,000 clones; approximately 75% were seen once. V lost 4 bases, J lost 2 bases, and 8 bases stayed unmatched. CDR1 LGHNA and CDR2 YSLEER come from the germline V gene. The CDR3 loop spans 16 amino acids. The sequence came from a woman aged 50 to 65 in good health and CMV-seronegative. V gene TRBV4-3 combines with J gene TRBJ2-3; the match to TRBD1 covers 8 bases. Sequenced input: PBMCs. CDR3 residues: CASSPEDRGATDTQYF. Written as DNA, the CDR3 is TGCGCCAGCAGCCCTGAAGACAGGGGAGCCACAGATACGCAGTATTTT.